The present T cell receptor (beta chain) was sequenced within a study of blood T cell repertoires in COVID-19. Study summary: The samples span acute and convalescent COVID-19 from the United States, Italy and Spain. The analysed material was cDNA or gDNA that came from T cells, B-cell-depleted T cells, or PBMCs.

Methods used by the authors: Reference gene primer amplification gave nucleated cell count estimates. Here immunoSEQ multiplex PCR was the method, and the copy in TCRdb shows in-frame clones only, minus some. Clone size and V and J calls were adopted from that table, with D and trimming inferred from the DNA. Among approximately 210,000 clones listed, roughly 80% were seen once. Germline CDR1 SGHNT, CDR2 YYREEE (reference sequence). V was clipped by 0 bases and J by 6 bases, with 15 bases between them. This CDR3 region has 15 residues. In Seattle, patients joined the study during active infection and were tracked longitudinally.

The V gene is TRBV5-4, the J gene TRBJ1-1; tentative D call: TRBD1 (5 bases). The sample consisted of peripheral blood. This receptor was taken from a man aged 55 to 69 with COVID-19, enrolled during active disease. The CDR3 DNA follows: TGTGCCAGCAGCTTGGGGTCGGGGGGTCAGGCTGAAGCTTTCTTT. Protein: CASSLGSGGQAEAFF.